A selection of T cell receptor beta chains follows, all from one sample in a study of shared clonotypes between healthy human individuals. The data were produced by immunoSEQ multiplex PCR, yet TCRdb's version contains in-frame clones alone and is incomplete. This table holds around 1.9 million clones, 90% to 95% found once. Sequenced: naive CD8+ T cells from PBMCs. All receptors come from a man in his late teens or twenties in good health. Some clones in this sample may be carry-over from other donors' samples. CDR3s leave out the opening cysteine and the closing phenylalanine or tryptophan. Fields, in order: V gene, CDR3 protein.

>TRBV28
ASSLTTGNTIY
>TRBV7-9
ASTRNTGELF
>TRBV10-3
ATLGDYGYT
>TRBV9
ASSAGGLAGYGEQY
>TRBV14
ASSQVTVSYEQY
>TRBV7-9
ASSILAYNEQF
>TRBV27
ASQIRDREQPQH
>TRBV7-9
ASSLGAINEKLF
>TRBV27
ASGLEGGNQPQH
>TRBV10-3
AISETASAYEQY
>TRBV29-1
SVIGQGWSYT
>TRBV28
ASSGPAFNSPLH
>TRBV4-2
ASSQQGGSNQPQH
>TRBV11-2
ASSLVGGSYEQY
>TRBV19
ASSIGYGYT
>TRBV5-1
ASSAGQGGNTEAF
>TRBV28
ASSLITGQPQETQY
>TRBV21-1
ASSKALWEGRNGTEAF
>TRBV28
ASSLYSPGYEQY
>TRBV7-2
ASGQGGGTDTQY